This paragraph reports one T cell receptor beta chain. The authors' processing: From reference gene primer amplification, estimates of nucleated cell counts were derived. Sequencing was performed with immunoSEQ multiplex PCR; in TCRdb, only in-frame clones are kept and a portion is missing. The V and J calls and clone size were taken over from that table, and D and trimming were inferred from the DNA. The sample carries about 35,000 clones, about 90% recorded once. The data originate from a study of blood T cell repertoires in COVID-19. Study-wide context: Samples came from the United States, Italy and Spain, spanning acute and convalescent COVID-19.

This sequence was found in a man at least 80 years old with acute or convalescent COVID-19. The sample consisted of peripheral blood.

In DNA, the CDR3 is TGTGCCAGCAGCCCCATAGGGGGGGTCTATGGCTACACCTTC. Its translation is CASSPIGGVYGYTF. V is TRBV9 and J is TRBJ1-2, with a tentative D call TRBD1 (6 bases). The V gene lost 4 bases and the J gene lost 4 bases, with 14 bases spanning the gap. The germline CDR1 and CDR2 sequences are SGDLS and YYNGEE. The CDR3 is 14 residues long. Filled out from reference TRBV9 and TRBJ1-2, the complete variable domain reads DSGVTQTPKHLITATGQRVTLRCSPRSGDLSVYWYQQSLDQGLQFLIQYYNGEERAKGNILERFSAQQFPDLHSELNLSSLELGDSALYFCASSPIGGVYGYTFGSGTRLTVV.